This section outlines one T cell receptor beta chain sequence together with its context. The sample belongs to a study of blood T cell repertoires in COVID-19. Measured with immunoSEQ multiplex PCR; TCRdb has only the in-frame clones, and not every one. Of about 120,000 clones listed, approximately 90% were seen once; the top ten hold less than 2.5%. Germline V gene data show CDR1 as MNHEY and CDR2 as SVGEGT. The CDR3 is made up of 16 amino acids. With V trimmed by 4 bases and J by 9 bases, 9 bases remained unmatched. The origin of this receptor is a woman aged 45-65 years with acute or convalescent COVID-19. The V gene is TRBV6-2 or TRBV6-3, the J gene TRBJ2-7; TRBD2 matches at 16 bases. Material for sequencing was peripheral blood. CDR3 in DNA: TGTGCCAGCAGTTCCGGGACTAGCGGGGGGGCCGTCGGGCAGTACTTC. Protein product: CASSSGTSGGAVGQYF.